Sequencing of this T cell receptor (beta chain) was carried out in a study of blood T cell repertoires in COVID-19. Across the study: Nucleic acid was either cDNA or gDNA, and it came from T cells, B-cell-depleted T cells, or PBMCs.

Using immunoSEQ multiplex PCR, the repertoire was profiled, and TCRdb retains in-frame clones only, with some absent. The sample carries roughly 230,000 clones, about 80% recorded once. The sequence was obtained from a middle-aged man who had recovered from COVID-19. The source material was PBMCs or T cells enriched from blood (not recorded which).

This CDR3 reads CASSTQGVDGYTF. The DNA for the CDR3 is TGTGCCAGCAGTACACAGGGTGTGGATGGCTACACCTTC. The rearrangement joins TRBV27 to TRBJ1-2; TRBD1 is a possible D gene (6 bases). The CDR3 spans 13 residues. CDR1 is MNHEY and CDR2 is SMNVEV in the germline V gene (reference sequence). Trimming shortened V by 5 bases and J by 6 bases, and 13 bases separated the two germline ends.